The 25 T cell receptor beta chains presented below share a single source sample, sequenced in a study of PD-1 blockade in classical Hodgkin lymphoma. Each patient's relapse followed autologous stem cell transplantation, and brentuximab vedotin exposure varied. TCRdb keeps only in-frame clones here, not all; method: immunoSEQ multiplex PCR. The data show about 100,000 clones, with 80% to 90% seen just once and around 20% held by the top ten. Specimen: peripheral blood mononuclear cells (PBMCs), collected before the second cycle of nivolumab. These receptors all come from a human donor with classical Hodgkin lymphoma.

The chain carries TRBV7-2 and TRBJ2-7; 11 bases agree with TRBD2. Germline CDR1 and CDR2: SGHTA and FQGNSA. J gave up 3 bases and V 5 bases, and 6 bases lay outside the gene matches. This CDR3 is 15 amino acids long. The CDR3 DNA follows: TGTGCCAGCAGCCCGACTAGCGGGGCTTACTACGAGCAGTACTTC. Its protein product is CASSPTSGAYYEQYF.

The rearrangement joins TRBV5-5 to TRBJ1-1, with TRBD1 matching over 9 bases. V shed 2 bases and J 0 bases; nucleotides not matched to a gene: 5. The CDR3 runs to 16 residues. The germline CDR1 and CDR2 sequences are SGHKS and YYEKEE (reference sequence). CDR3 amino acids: CASSFGTGNLNTEAFF. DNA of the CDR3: TGTGCCAGCAGCTTTGGGACAGGGAATCTGAACACTGAAGCTTTCTTT.

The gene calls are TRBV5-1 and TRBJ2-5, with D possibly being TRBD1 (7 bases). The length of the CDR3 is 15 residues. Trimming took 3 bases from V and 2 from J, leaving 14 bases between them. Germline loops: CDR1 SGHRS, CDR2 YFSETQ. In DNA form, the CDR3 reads TGCGCCAGCAGCTGGCGGGGACAGCTACAAGAGACCCAGTACTTC. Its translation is CASSWRGQLQETQYF.

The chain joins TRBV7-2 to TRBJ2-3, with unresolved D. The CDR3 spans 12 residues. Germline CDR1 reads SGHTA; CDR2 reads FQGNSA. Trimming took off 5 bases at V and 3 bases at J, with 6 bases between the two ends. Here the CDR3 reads CASSARTDTQYF. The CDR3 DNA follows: TGTGCCAGCAGCGCCCGAACAGATACGCAGTATTTT.

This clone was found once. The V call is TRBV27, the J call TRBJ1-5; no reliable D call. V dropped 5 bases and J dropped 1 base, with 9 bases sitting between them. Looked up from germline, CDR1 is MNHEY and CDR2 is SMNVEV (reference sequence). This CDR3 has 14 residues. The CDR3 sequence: CASSLAWSNQPQHF. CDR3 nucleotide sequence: TGTGCCAGCAGTCTGGCTTGGAGCAATCAGCCCCAGCATTTT.

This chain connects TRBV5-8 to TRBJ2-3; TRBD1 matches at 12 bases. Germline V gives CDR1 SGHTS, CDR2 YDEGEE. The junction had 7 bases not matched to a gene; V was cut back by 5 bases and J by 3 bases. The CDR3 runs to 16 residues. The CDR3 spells CASRPGQGAPTDTQYF. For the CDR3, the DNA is TGTGCCAGCAGACCGGGACAGGGGGCGCCGACAGATACGCAGTATTTT.

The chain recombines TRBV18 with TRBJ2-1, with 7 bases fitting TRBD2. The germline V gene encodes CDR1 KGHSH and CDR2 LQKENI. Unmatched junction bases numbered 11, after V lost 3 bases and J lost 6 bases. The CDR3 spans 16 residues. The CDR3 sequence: CASSPSIPGTTNEQFF. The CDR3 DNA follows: TGTGCCAGCTCACCCTCTATTCCCGGGACTACCAATGAGCAGTTCTTC.

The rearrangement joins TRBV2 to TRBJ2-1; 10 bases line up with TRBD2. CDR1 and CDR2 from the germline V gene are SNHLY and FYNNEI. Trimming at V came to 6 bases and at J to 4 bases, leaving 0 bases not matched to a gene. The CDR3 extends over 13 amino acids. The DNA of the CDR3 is TGTGCCAGCAGGGGACTAGCGTACAATGAGCAGTTCTTC. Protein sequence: CASRGLAYNEQFF.

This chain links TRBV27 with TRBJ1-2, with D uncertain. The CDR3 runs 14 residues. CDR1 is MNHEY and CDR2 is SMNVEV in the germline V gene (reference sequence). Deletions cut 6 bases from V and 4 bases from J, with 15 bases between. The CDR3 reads CASRTDGVSYGYTF. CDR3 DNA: TGTGCCAGCAGGACCGACGGGGTATCCTATGGCTACACCTTC.

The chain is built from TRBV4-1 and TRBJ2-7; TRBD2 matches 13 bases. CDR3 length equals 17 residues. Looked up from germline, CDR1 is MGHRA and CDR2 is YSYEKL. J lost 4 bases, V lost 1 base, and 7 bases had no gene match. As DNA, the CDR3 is TGCGCCAGCAGCCAAGGAATGACTAGCGGGAGGCCGTACGAGCAGTACTTC. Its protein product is CASSQGMTSGRPYEQYF.

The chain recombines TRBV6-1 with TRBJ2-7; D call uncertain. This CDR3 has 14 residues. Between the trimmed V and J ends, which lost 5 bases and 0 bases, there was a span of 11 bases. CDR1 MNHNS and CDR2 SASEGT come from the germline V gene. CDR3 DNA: TGTGCCAGCAGTTTCGTGGACCCCTCCTACGAGCAGTACTTC. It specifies CASSFVDPSYEQYF.

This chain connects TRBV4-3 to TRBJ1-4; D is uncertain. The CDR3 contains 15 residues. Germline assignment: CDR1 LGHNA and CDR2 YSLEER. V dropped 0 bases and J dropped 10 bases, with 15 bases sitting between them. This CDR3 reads CASSQELGKEGKLFF. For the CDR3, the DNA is TGCGCCAGCAGCCAAGAGCTAGGAAAAGAAGGAAAACTGTTTTTT.

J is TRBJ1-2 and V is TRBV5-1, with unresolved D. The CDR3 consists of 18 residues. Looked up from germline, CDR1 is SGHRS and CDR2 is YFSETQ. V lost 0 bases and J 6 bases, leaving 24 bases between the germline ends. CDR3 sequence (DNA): TGCGCCAGCAGCTTGGTATCCTTCCAAAGCCAAGACCAAGATGGCTACACCTTC. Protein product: CASSLVSFQSQDQDGYTF.

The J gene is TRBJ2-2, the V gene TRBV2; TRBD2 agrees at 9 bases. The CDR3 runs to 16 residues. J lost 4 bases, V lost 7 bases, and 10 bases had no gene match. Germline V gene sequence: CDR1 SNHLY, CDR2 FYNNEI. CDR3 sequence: CASTSGTSFGTGELFF. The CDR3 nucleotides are TGTGCCAGCACCTCCGGGACTAGCTTCGGCACCGGGGAGCTGTTTTTT.

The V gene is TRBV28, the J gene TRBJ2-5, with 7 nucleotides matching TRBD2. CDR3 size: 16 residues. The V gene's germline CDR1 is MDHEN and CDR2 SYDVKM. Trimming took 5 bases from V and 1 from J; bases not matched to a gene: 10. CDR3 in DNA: TGTGCCAGCAGTACCCGGGTAGCGGGTTCCCAAGAGACCCAGTACTTC. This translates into CASSTRVAGSQETQYF.

The CDR3 protein is CASSKETSYEQYF. CDR3 nucleotides: TGTGCCAGTAGTAAGGAGACATCTTACGAGCAGTACTTC. V is TRBV19 and J is TRBJ2-7; no firm D call. The germline V gene encodes CDR1 LNHDA and CDR2 SQIVND (reference sequence). Trimming removed 4 bases from V and 4 bases from J, with 11 bases in between. The CDR3 loop spans 13 amino acids.

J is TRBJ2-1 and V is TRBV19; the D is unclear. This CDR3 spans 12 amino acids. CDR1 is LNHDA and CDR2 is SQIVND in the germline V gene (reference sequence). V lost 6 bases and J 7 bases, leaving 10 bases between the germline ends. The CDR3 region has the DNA TGTGCCAGTAGAGCCGGCCTTAATGAGCAGTTCTTC. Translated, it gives CASRAGLNEQFF.

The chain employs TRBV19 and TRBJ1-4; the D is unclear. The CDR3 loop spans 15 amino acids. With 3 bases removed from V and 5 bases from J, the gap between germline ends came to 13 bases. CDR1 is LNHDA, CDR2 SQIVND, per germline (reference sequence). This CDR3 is CASSMLQQKNEKLFF. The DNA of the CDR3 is TGTGCCAGTAGTATGCTTCAACAGAAGAATGAAAAACTGTTTTTT. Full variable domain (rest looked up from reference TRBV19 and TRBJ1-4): DGGITQSPKYLFRKEGQNVTLSCEQNLNHDAMYWYRQDPGQGLRLIYYSQIVNDFQKGDIAEGYSVSREKKESFPLTVTSAQKNPTAFYLCASSMLQQKNEKLFFGSGTQLSVL.

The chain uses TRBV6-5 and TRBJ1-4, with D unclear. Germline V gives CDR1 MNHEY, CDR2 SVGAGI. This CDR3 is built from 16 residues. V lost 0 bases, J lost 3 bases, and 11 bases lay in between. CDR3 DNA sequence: TGTGCCAGCAGTTACTCGAGACGGGTATCTAATGAAAAACTGTTTTTT. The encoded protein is CASSYSRRVSNEKLFF.

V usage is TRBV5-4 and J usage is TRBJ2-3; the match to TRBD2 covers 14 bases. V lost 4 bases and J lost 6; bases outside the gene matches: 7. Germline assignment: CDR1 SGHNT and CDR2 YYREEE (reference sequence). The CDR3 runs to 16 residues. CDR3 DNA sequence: TGTGCCAGCAGCCTGACTAGCGGGAGGGCCCGGGATACGCAGTATTTT. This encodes CASSLTSGRARDTQYF. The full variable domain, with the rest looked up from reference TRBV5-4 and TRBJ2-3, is ETGVTQSPTHLIKTRGQQVTLRCSSQSGHNTVSWYQQALGQGPQFIFQYYREEENGRGNFPPRFSGLQFPNYSSELNVNALELDDSALYLCASSLTSGRARDTQYFGPGTRLTVL.

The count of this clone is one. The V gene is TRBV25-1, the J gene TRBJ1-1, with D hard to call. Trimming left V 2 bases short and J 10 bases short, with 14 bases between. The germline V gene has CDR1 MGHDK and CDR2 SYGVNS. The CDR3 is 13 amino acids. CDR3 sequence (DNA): TGTGCCAGCAGTGAAAAAATCGGCGAAGGAGCTTTCTTT. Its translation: CASSEKIGEGAFF.

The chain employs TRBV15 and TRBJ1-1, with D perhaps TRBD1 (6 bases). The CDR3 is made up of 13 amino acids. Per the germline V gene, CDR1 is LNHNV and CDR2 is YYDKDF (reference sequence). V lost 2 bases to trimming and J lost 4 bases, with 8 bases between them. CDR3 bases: TGTGCCACCAGCAGACAGGGGTCCACTGAAGCTTTCTTT. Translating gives CATSRQGSTEAFF.

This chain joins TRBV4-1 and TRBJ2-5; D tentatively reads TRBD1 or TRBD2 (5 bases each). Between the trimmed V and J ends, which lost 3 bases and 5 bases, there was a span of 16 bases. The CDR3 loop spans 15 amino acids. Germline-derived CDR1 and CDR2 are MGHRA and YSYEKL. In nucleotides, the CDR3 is TGCGCCAGCAGCCAGCGGACGGGACCGGGGGAGACCCAGTACTTC. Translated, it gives CASSQRTGPGETQYF.

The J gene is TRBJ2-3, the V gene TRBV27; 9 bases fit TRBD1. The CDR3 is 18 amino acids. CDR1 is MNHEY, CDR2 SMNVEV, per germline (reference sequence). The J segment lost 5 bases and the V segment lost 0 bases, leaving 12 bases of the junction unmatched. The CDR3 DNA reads TGTGCCAGCAGTTTATCGAGGATTCGTGGACAGGGGAAAGATACGCAGTATTTT. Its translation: CASSLSRIRGQGKDTQYF.

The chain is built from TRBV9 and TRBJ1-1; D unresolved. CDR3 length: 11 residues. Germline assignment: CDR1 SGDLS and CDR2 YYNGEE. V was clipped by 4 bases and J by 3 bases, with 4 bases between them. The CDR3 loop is CASSSYTEAFF. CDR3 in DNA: TGTGCCAGCAGCTCCTACACTGAAGCTTTCTTT. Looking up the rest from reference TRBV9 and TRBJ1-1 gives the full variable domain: DSGVTQTPKHLITATGQRVTLRCSPRSGDLSVYWYQQSLDQGLQFLIQYYNGEERAKGNILERFSAQQFPDLHSELNLSSLELGDSALYFCASSSYTEAFFGQGTRLTVV.